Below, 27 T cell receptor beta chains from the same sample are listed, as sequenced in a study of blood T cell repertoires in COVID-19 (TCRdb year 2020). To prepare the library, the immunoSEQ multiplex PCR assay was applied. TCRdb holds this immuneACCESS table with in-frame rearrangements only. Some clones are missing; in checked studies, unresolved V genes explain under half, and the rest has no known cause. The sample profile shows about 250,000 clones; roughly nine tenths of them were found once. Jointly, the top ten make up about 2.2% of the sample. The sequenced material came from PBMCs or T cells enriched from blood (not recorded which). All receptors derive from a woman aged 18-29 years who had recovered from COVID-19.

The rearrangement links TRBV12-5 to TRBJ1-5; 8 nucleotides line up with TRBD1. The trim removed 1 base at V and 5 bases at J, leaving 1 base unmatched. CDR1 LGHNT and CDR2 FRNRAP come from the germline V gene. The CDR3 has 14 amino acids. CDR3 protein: CASGLGGQDQPQHF. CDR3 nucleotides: TGTGCTAGTGGTTTGGGGGGACAGGATCAGCCCCAGCATTTT.

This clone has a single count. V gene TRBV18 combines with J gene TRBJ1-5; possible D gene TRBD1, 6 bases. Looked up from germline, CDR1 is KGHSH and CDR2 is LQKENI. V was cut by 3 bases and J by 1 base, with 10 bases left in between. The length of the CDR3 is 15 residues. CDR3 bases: TGTGCCAGCTCACCGGGGACATTGAGCAATCAGCCCCAGCATTTT. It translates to CASSPGTLSNQPQHF.

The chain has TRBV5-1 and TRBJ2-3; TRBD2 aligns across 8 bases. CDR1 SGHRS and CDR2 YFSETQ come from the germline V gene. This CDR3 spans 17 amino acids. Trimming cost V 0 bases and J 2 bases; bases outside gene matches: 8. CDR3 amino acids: CASSLASSGGATDTQYF. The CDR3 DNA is TGCGCCAGCAGCTTGGCCTCTTCCGGGGGGGCCACAGATACGCAGTATTTT. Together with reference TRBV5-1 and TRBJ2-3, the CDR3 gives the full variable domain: KAGVTQTPRYLIKTRGQQVTLSCSPISGHRSVSWYQQTPGQGLQFLFEYFSETQRNKGNFPGRFSGRQFSNSRSEMNVSTLELGDSALYLCASSLASSGGATDTQYFGPGTRLTVL.

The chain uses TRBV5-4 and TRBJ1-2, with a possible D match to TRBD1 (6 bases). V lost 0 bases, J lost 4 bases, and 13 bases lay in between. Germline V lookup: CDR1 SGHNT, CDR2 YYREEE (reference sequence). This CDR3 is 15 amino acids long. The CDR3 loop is CASSLEQGLSYGYTF. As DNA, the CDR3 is TGTGCCAGCAGCTTGGAGCAGGGGCTTAGCTATGGCTACACCTTC.

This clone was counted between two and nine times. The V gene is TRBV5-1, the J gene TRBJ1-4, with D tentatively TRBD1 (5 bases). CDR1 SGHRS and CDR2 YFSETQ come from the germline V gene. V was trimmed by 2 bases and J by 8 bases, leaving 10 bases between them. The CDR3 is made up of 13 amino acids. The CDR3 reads CASSLDRLEKLFF. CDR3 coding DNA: TGCGCCAGCAGCTTAGACAGATTAGAAAAACTGTTTTTT. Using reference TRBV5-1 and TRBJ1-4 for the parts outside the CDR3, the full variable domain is KAGVTQTPRYLIKTRGQQVTLSCSPISGHRSVSWYQQTPGQGLQFLFEYFSETQRNKGNFPGRFSGRQFSNSRSEMNVSTLELGDSALYLCASSLDRLEKLFFGSGTQLSVL.

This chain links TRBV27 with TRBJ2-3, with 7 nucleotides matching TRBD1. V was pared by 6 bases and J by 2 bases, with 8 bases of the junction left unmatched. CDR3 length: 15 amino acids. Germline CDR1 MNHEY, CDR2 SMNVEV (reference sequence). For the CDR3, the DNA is TGTGCCAGCAGCGCCCGACAGGGACCCACAGATACGCAGTATTTT. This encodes CASSARQGPTDTQYF.

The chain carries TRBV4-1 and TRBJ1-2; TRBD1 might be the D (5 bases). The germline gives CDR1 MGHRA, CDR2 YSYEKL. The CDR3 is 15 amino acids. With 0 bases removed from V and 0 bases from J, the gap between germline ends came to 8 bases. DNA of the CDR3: TGCGCCAGCAGCCAAGATTTGACAGCTAACTATGGCTACACCTTC. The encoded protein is CASSQDLTANYGYTF.

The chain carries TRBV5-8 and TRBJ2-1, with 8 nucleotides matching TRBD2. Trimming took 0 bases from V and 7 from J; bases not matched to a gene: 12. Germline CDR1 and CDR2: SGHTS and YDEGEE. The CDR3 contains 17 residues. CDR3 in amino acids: CASSLAIGLAPPNEQFF. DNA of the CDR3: TGTGCCAGCAGCTTGGCTATTGGACTAGCACCTCCTAATGAGCAGTTCTTC.

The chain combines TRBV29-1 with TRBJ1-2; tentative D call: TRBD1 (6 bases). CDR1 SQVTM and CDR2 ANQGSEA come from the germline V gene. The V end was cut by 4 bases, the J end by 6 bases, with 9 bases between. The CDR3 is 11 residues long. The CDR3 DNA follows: TGCAGCGTTGTTTCAGGGGATGGCTACACCTTC. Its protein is CSVVSGDGYTF.

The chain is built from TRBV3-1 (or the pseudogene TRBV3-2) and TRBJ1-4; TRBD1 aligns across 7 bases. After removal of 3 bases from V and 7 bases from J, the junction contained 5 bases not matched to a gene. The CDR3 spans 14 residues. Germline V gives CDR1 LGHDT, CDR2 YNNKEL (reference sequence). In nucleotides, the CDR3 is TGTGCCAGCAGCCATACACAGGGGAGTGAAAAACTGTTTTTT. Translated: CASSHTQGSEKLFF.

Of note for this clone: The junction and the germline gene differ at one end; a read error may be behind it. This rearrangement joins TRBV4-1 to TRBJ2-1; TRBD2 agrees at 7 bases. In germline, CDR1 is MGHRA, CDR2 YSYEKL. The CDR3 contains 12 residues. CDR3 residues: CASSQGGREPIF. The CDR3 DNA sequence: TGCGCCAGCAGCCAAGGTGGGCGGGAGCCTATCTTC.

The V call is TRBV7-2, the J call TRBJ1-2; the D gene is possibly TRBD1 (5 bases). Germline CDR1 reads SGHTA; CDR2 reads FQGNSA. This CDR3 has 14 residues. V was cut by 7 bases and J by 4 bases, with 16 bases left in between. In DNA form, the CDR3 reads TGTGCCAGCATCGAGGAGGGGATTATCTATGGCTACACCTTC. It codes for CASIEEGIIYGYTF.

The CDR3 sequence is CASSSGQPYEQYF. The CDR3 bases are TGCGCCAGCAGCTCGGGACAGCCCTACGAGCAGTACTTC. This chain connects TRBV5-1 to TRBJ2-7, with 7 bases fitting TRBD1. The junction had 2 bases not matched to a gene; V was cut back by 3 bases and J by 2 bases. The CDR3 contains 13 residues. Germline CDR1 reads SGHRS; CDR2 reads YFSETQ.

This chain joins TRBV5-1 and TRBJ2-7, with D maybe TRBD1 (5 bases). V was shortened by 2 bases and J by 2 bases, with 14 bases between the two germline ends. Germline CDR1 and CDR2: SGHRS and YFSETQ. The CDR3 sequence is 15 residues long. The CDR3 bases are TGCGCCAGCAGCTTTGGGGCTAGGGCACCCTACGAGCAGTACTTC. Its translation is CASSFGARAPYEQYF. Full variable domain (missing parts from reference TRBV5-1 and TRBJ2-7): KAGVTQTPRYLIKTRGQQVTLSCSPISGHRSVSWYQQTPGQGLQFLFEYFSETQRNKGNFPGRFSGRQFSNSRSEMNVSTLELGDSALYLCASSFGARAPYEQYFGPGTRLTVT.

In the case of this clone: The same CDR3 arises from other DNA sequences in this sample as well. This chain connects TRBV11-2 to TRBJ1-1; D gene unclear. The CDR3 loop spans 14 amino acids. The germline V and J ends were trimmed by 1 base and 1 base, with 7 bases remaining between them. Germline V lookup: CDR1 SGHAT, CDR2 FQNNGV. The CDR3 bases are TGTGCCAGCAGCTTAGTACGGGGGAACACTGAAGCTTTCTTT. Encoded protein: CASSLVRGNTEAFF.

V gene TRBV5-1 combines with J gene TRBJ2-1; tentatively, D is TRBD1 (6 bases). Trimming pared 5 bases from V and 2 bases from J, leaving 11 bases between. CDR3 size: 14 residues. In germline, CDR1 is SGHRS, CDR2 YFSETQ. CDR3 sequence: CASRGQGTYNEQFF. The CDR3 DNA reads TGCGCCAGCAGAGGGCAGGGGACCTACAATGAGCAGTTCTTC.

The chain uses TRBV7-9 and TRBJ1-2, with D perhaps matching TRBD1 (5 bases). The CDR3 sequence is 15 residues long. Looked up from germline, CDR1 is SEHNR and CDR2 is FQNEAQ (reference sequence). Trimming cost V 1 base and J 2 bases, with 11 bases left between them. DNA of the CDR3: TGTGCCAGCAGCTTAGAGGCAGGGAGGAACTATGGCTACACCTTC. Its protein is CASSLEAGRNYGYTF.

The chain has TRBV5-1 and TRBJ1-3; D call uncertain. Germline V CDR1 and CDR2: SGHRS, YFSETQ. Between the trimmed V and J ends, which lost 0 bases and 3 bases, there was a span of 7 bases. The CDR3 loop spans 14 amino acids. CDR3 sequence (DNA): TGCGCCAGCAGCTTGGATTCCCTTGGAAACACCATATATTTT. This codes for CASSLDSLGNTIYF.

CDR3 DNA: TGTGCCAGCAGCTTGGCCGTGAGACAGGGTCCCTTCAGCACCGGGGAGCTGTTTTTT. Residues: CASSLAVRQGPFSTGELFF. The rearrangement links TRBV5-4 to TRBJ2-2, with 7 bases identical to TRBD1. The V gene end was trimmed by 0 bases and the J gene end by 4 bases; junction bases not matched to a gene: 15. Looked up from germline, CDR1 is SGHNT and CDR2 is YYREEE (reference sequence). This CDR3 comprises 19 residues.

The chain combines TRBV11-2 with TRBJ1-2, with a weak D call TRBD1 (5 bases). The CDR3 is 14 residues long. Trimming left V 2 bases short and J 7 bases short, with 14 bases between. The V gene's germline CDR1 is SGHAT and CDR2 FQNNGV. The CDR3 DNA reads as TGTGCCAGCAGCTTACGGGCTGGGGCATTTGGCTACACCTTC. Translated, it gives CASSLRAGAFGYTF.

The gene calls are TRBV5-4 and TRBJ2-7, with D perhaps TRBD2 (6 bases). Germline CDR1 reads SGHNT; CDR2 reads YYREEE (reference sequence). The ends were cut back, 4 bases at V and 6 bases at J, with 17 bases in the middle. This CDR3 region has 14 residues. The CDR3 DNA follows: TGTGCCAGCAGCCGCGGGGAGTCCCCCGCCGAGCAGTACTTC. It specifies CASSRGESPAEQYF. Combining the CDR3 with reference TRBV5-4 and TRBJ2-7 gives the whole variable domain ETGVTQSPTHLIKTRGQQVTLRCSSQSGHNTVSWYQQALGQGPQFIFQYYREEENGRGNFPPRFSGLQFPNYSSELNVNALELDDSALYLCASSRGESPAEQYFGPGTRLTVT.

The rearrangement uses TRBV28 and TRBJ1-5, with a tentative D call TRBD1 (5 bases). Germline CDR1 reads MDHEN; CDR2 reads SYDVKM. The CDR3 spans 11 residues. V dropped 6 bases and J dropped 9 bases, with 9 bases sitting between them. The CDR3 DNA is TGTGCCAGCAGCTGGGGGGGGCCCCAGCATTTT. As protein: CASSWGGPQHF.

The CDR3 DNA sequence: TGTGCCAGCAGCCCCACCGGGACAGATAATTCACCCCTCCACTTT. Translated: CASSPTGTDNSPLHF. V and J are TRBV3-1 (or the pseudogene TRBV3-2) and TRBJ1-6; TRBD1 agrees at 7 bases. J lost 5 bases, V lost 4 bases, and 5 bases had no gene match. CDR3 size: 15 residues. Per germline, CDR1 LGHDT and CDR2 YNNKEL (reference sequence).

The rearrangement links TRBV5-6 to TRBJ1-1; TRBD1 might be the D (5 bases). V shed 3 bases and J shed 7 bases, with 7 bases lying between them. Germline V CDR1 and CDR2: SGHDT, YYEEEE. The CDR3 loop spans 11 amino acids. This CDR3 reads CASSWGVEAFF. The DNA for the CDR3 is TGTGCCAGCAGCTGGGGGGTTGAAGCTTTCTTT.

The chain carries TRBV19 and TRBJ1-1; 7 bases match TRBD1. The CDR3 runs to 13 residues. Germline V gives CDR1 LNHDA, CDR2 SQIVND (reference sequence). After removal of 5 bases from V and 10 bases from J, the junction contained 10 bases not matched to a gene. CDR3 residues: CASSRDRVGSAFF. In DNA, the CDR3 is TGTGCCAGTAGTCGTGACAGGGTCGGGTCAGCTTTCTTT.

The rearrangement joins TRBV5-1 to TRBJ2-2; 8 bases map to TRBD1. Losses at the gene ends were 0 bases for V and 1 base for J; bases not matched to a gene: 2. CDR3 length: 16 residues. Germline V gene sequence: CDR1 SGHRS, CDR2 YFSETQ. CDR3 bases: TGCGCCAGCAGCTTGGAGGGGACAGGGAACACCGGGGAGCTGTTTTTT. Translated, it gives CASSLEGTGNTGELFF.

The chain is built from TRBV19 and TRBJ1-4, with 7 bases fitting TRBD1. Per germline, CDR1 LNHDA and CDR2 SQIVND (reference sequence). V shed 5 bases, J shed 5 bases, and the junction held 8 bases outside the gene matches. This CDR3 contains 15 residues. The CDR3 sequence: CASSLYRGLNEKLFF. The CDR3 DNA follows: TGTGCCAGTAGTCTCTACAGGGGCCTGAATGAAAAACTGTTTTTT.